Given below is one T cell receptor (beta chain) in context. These data originate in a study of T cells in tuberculosis. Study-wide context: This South African cohort compared adolescents with or without latent tuberculosis against adults with active tuberculosis. Blood was taken before or within 7 days of anti-tuberculosis therapy.

The repertoire was sequenced with immunoSEQ multiplex PCR; TCRdb's copy has only in-frame clones and lacks some. The sample includes about 34,000 clones, more than 85% of them seen just once. As for time point: new active TB diagnosis, blood taken before or within 7 days of starting treatment. Each clinical donor contributed on average approximately 93,000 T cells from unsorted cryopreserved PBMC. The V end lost 4 bases, the J end lost 4 bases, and 8 bases lay between the germline ends. Germline V gene lookup returns CDR1 SNHLY and CDR2 FYNNEI. CDR3 size: 13 residues. The sequence was obtained from an adult with tuberculosis. The source material was PBMCs, sampled at tuberculosis diagnosis. J is TRBJ1-5 and V is TRBV2; unclear D gene. The CDR3 sequence: CASSGSQNQPQHF. Here the CDR3 DNA reads TGTGCCAGCAGTGGTTCGCAGAATCAGCCCCAGCATTTT.